These T cell receptor beta chains were read from a single sample in a study of naive and memory T cell subsets. TCRdb recomputed calls from the UMI-ligation and nested PCR reads with MiXCR, one row per CDR3 protein. This sample has about 120,000 distinct CDR3 sequences, with just over 35% found just once. Sequenced input: central memory CD4+ T cells from blood. The receptors derive from a human donor in good health. Both conserved end residues are part of each CDR3. Fields, in order: CDR3 protein, CDR3 DNA, clone size, V gene, J gene, D gene. The D gene is left open where the match is weak. Not every row has a clone size; where given, it reads once, few, many or a size class.

cdr3_aa: CASSRSSTYKQYF
cdr3_nt: TGTGCCAGCAGCCGGAGCAGCACCTACAAGCAGTACTTC
clone_size: -
v_call: TRBV4-2
j_call: TRBJ2-7
d_call: -

cdr3_aa: CASSSPSGSSDTQYF
cdr3_nt: TGTGCCAGCAGTTCTCCTAGCGGGAGTTCGGATACGCAGTATTTT
clone_size: few
v_call: TRBV28
j_call: TRBJ2-3
d_call: TRBD2

cdr3_aa: CASSSQGIRNQPQHF
cdr3_nt: TGTGCCAGCAGTTCTCAGGGAATTCGCAATCAGCCCCAGCATTTT
clone_size: -
v_call: TRBV28
j_call: TRBJ1-5
d_call: -

cdr3_aa: CASGPPGGRDTQYF
cdr3_nt: TGTGCCAGCGGCCCCCCCGGGGGGCGAGATACGCAGTATTTT
clone_size: -
v_call: TRBV28
j_call: TRBJ2-3
d_call: -

cdr3_aa: CASSPDRVNQPQHF
cdr3_nt: TGTGCCAGTAGTCCGGACAGGGTCAATCAGCCCCAGCATTTT
clone_size: few
v_call: TRBV19
j_call: TRBJ1-5
d_call: TRBD1

cdr3_aa: CASSNTAGAEEEQYF
cdr3_nt: TGTGCCAGCAGCAATACAGCGGGAGCCGAGGAAGAGCAGTACTTC
clone_size: -
v_call: TRBV6-6
j_call: TRBJ2-7
d_call: TRBD2

cdr3_aa: CASSQRQGARTGELFF
cdr3_nt: TGTGCCAGCAGCCAGAGACAGGGGGCGCGAACCGGGGAGCTGTTTTTT
clone_size: -
v_call: TRBV7-2
j_call: TRBJ2-2
d_call: TRBD1

cdr3_aa: CASSLFGTNEQFF
cdr3_nt: TGTGCCAGCAGTTTGTTTGGGACAAACGAGCAGTTCTTC
clone_size: -
v_call: TRBV28
j_call: TRBJ2-1
d_call: -

cdr3_aa: CASSLHGQGFYEQYF
cdr3_nt: TGTGCCAGCAGCCTTCATGGACAGGGGTTCTACGAGCAGTACTTC
clone_size: -
v_call: TRBV28
j_call: TRBJ2-7
d_call: TRBD1

cdr3_aa: CASTQGRANQPQHF
cdr3_nt: TGTGCCAGCACGCAAGGGCGGGCCAATCAGCCCCAGCATTTT
clone_size: few
v_call: TRBV6-1
j_call: TRBJ1-5
d_call: -

cdr3_aa: CASSLAPGTSGDEQFF
cdr3_nt: TGCGCCAGCAGCTTGGCCCCCGGGACTAGCGGGGATGAGCAGTTCTTC
clone_size: -
v_call: TRBV5-1
j_call: TRBJ2-1
d_call: TRBD2

cdr3_aa: CASSRSRDRPYEQYF
cdr3_nt: TGTGCCAGCAGCAGGAGCCGGGACAGGCCCTACGAGCAGTACTTC
clone_size: -
v_call: TRBV7-2
j_call: TRBJ2-7
d_call: TRBD1

cdr3_aa: CASSQEGRMNLNSEQYF
cdr3_nt: TGCGCCAGCAGCCAGGAGGGACGGATGAATTTGAACAGCGAGCAGTACTTC
clone_size: few
v_call: TRBV4-1
j_call: TRBJ2-7
d_call: -

cdr3_aa: CASSFRTGNQPQHF
cdr3_nt: TGTGCCAGCAGTTTTAGGACAGGCAATCAGCCCCAGCATTTT
clone_size: few
v_call: TRBV12-3/TRBV12-4
j_call: TRBJ1-5
d_call: -

cdr3_aa: CSASRRDRSTDTQYF
cdr3_nt: TGCAGTGCTAGTCGCCGAGATCGTAGCACAGATACGCAGTATTTT
clone_size: -
v_call: TRBV20-1
j_call: TRBJ2-3
d_call: -

cdr3_aa: CASSSPTGTEAFF
cdr3_nt: TGTGCCAGCAGTTCCCCGACAGGGACTGAAGCTTTCTTT
clone_size: -
v_call: TRBV27
j_call: TRBJ1-1
d_call: TRBD1

cdr3_aa: CSALTSGIQDEQFF
cdr3_nt: TGCAGCGCTCTGACTAGCGGGATTCAAGATGAGCAGTTCTTC
clone_size: few
v_call: TRBV29-1
j_call: TRBJ2-1
d_call: TRBD2

cdr3_aa: CAWSEGSSYNSPLHF
cdr3_nt: TGTGCCTGGAGTGAGGGTTCCTCCTATAATTCACCCCTCCACTTT
clone_size: -
v_call: TRBV30
j_call: TRBJ1-6
d_call: -

cdr3_aa: CASSPTGGNTKQYF
cdr3_nt: TGTGCCAGCAGTCCTACCGGGGGGAATACGAAGCAGTACTTC
clone_size: -
v_call: TRBV28
j_call: TRBJ2-7
d_call: TRBD2

cdr3_aa: CSARDGGRPTDTQYF
cdr3_nt: TGCAGTGCTAGAGATGGGGGAAGACCCACAGATACGCAGTATTTT
clone_size: -
v_call: TRBV20-1
j_call: TRBJ2-3
d_call: -

cdr3_aa: CASSLTELSNQPQHF
cdr3_nt: TGTGCCAGCAGCTTAACAGAACTTAGCAATCAGCCCCAGCATTTT
clone_size: -
v_call: TRBV7-8
j_call: TRBJ1-5
d_call: -

cdr3_aa: CSAYDSLYNEQFF
cdr3_nt: TGCAGTGCTTACGACAGCCTGTACAATGAGCAGTTCTTC
clone_size: few
v_call: TRBV20-1
j_call: TRBJ2-1
d_call: -

cdr3_aa: CSASGRQLKNMNTEAFF
cdr3_nt: TGCAGTGCTAGTGGACGCCAGCTTAAAAACATGAACACTGAAGCTTTCTTT
clone_size: few
v_call: TRBV20-1
j_call: TRBJ1-1
d_call: -

cdr3_aa: CASSQVTGTQNPYF
cdr3_nt: TGTGCCAGCAGCCAAGTAACCGGGACCCAAAATCCGTATTTT
clone_size: many
v_call: TRBV3-1
j_call: TRBJ2-3
d_call: -

cdr3_aa: CASSYTSGRAPQYF
cdr3_nt: TGTGCCAGCAGTTACACTAGCGGGAGGGCCCCGCAGTATTTT
clone_size: -
v_call: TRBV6-6
j_call: TRBJ2-3
d_call: TRBD2

cdr3_aa: CASSKDGSNNYGYTF
cdr3_nt: TGTGCCAGCAGCAAGGACGGATCCAACAACTATGGCTACACCTTC
clone_size: -
v_call: TRBV7-9
j_call: TRBJ1-2
d_call: -

cdr3_aa: CASSRETGFYEKLFF
cdr3_nt: TGTGCCAGCAGTCGCGAGACAGGTTTTTATGAAAAACTGTTTTTT
clone_size: once
v_call: TRBV12-3/TRBV12-4
j_call: TRBJ1-4
d_call: -

cdr3_aa: CASSLVGSTEAFF
cdr3_nt: TGCGCCAGCAGCTTGGTAGGGTCCACTGAAGCTTTCTTT
clone_size: -
v_call: TRBV5-1
j_call: TRBJ1-1
d_call: -

cdr3_aa: CASSPAPGASPEQFF
cdr3_nt: TGCGCCAGCAGCCCCGCGCCCGGGGCGTCCCCTGAGCAGTTCTTC
clone_size: -
v_call: TRBV5-1
j_call: TRBJ2-1
d_call: -

cdr3_aa: CASSSRLAGRTGELFF
cdr3_nt: TGTGCCAGCAGCTCCCGACTAGCGGGACGCACCGGGGAGCTGTTTTTT
clone_size: few
v_call: TRBV7-8
j_call: TRBJ2-2
d_call: TRBD2

cdr3_aa: CSARASDTQYF
cdr3_nt: TGCAGTGCTAGAGCCTCGGATACGCAGTATTTT
clone_size: -
v_call: TRBV20-1
j_call: TRBJ2-3
d_call: -

cdr3_aa: CSAVGQQGVLAEAFF
cdr3_nt: TGCAGCGCCGTTGGCCAACAGGGCGTTTTGGCTGAAGCTTTCTTT
clone_size: few
v_call: TRBV29-1
j_call: TRBJ1-1
d_call: -

cdr3_aa: CASSRGNGYTF
cdr3_nt: TGTGCCAGCAGTAGGGGAAATGGCTACACCTTC
clone_size: -
v_call: TRBV6-5
j_call: TRBJ1-2
d_call: -

cdr3_aa: CASMRKTQGVYEQYF
cdr3_nt: TGTGCCAGCATGAGAAAGACGCAGGGAGTATACGAGCAGTACTTC
clone_size: -
v_call: TRBV6-5
j_call: TRBJ2-7
d_call: -

cdr3_aa: CASGQTPSYEQYF
cdr3_nt: TGTGCTAGTGGCCAGACACCATCCTACGAGCAGTACTTC
clone_size: few
v_call: TRBV12-5
j_call: TRBJ2-7
d_call: -

cdr3_aa: CSASEGGWEPQHF
cdr3_nt: TGCAGTGCTAGTGAAGGAGGGTGGGAGCCCCAGCATTTT
clone_size: few
v_call: TRBV20-1
j_call: TRBJ1-5
d_call: -

cdr3_aa: CASSPDYWNYEQYF
cdr3_nt: TGTGCCAGCAGTCCGGACTATTGGAACTACGAGCAGTACTTC
clone_size: few
v_call: TRBV6-5
j_call: TRBJ2-7
d_call: -

cdr3_aa: CASSFRWSRGTQYF
cdr3_nt: TGTGCTAGCAGCTTCAGGTGGAGTCGTGGGACCCAGTACTTC
clone_size: few
v_call: TRBV7-7
j_call: TRBJ2-5
d_call: -

cdr3_aa: CASSLVGRGTGELFF
cdr3_nt: TGTGCCAGCAGTTTAGTTGGCAGGGGGACCGGGGAGCTGTTTTTT
clone_size: few
v_call: TRBV12-3/TRBV12-4
j_call: TRBJ2-2
d_call: TRBD1

cdr3_aa: CASSWTAFSYEQYF
cdr3_nt: TGTGCCAGCAGTTGGACCGCCTTCTCCTACGAGCAGTACTTC
clone_size: -
v_call: TRBV2
j_call: TRBJ2-7
d_call: -

cdr3_aa: CSVRTRFETQYF
cdr3_nt: TGCAGCGTTAGGACTAGGTTTGAGACCCAGTACTTC
clone_size: few
v_call: TRBV29-1
j_call: TRBJ2-5
d_call: TRBD2

cdr3_aa: CASSSRVRSSGANVLTF
cdr3_nt: TGCGCCAGCAGCTCCAGGGTTCGATCCTCTGGGGCCAACGTCCTGACTTTC
clone_size: -
v_call: TRBV5-1
j_call: TRBJ2-6
d_call: -

cdr3_aa: CASSYSLRRSAYEQYF
cdr3_nt: TGTGCCAGCAGTTACTCGCTCAGGCGATCGGCCTACGAGCAGTACTTC
clone_size: few
v_call: TRBV6-5
j_call: TRBJ2-7
d_call: -

cdr3_aa: CSVAGGPNTGELFF
cdr3_nt: TGCAGCGTCGCGGGGGGACCGAACACCGGGGAGCTGTTTTTT
clone_size: -
v_call: TRBV29-1
j_call: TRBJ2-2
d_call: TRBD2

cdr3_aa: CASSTASGRNYYEQYF
cdr3_nt: TGTGCCAGCAGCACCGCTAGCGGGAGGAACTACTACGAGCAGTACTTC
clone_size: few
v_call: TRBV7-2
j_call: TRBJ2-7
d_call: TRBD2

cdr3_aa: CSASGTFETNEQFF
cdr3_nt: TGCAGTGCTAGCGGGACTTTCGAGACCAATGAGCAGTTCTTC
clone_size: -
v_call: TRBV20-1
j_call: TRBJ2-1
d_call: -

cdr3_aa: CASSVGTGTSTDTQYF
cdr3_nt: TGTGCCAGCAGCGTAGGGACAGGTACTAGCACAGATACGCAGTATTTT
clone_size: many
v_call: TRBV7-2
j_call: TRBJ2-3
d_call: TRBD1

cdr3_aa: CSVLNNEQFF
cdr3_nt: TGCAGCGTCTTGAACAATGAGCAGTTCTTC
clone_size: many
v_call: TRBV29-1
j_call: TRBJ2-1
d_call: -

cdr3_aa: CASSARQPGGELFF
cdr3_nt: TGTGCCAGCAGCGCTCGACAGCCAGGGGGGGAGCTGTTTTTT
clone_size: -
v_call: TRBV6-1
j_call: TRBJ2-2
d_call: -

cdr3_aa: CASSLVRGQGASEQFF
cdr3_nt: TGTGCCAGCAGCTTAGTGCGGGGACAGGGGGCTAGTGAGCAGTTCTTC
clone_size: -
v_call: TRBV7-2
j_call: TRBJ2-1
d_call: TRBD1

cdr3_aa: CASSPPGPSTGELFF
cdr3_nt: TGTGCCAGCTCACCGCCGGGACCGAGCACCGGGGAGCTGTTTTTT
clone_size: -
v_call: TRBV18
j_call: TRBJ2-2
d_call: -

cdr3_aa: CASTGTGRYGYTF
cdr3_nt: TGTGCCAGCACCGGGACAGGGAGATATGGCTACACCTTC
clone_size: -
v_call: TRBV6-2/TRBV6-3
j_call: TRBJ1-2
d_call: TRBD1

cdr3_aa: CASSLQGPDLGYEQYF
cdr3_nt: TGTGCCAGCAGCTTACAGGGGCCGGACCTAGGCTACGAGCAGTACTTC
clone_size: -
v_call: TRBV7-2
j_call: TRBJ2-7
d_call: -

cdr3_aa: CASSQEVGPQHF
cdr3_nt: TGTGCCAGCAGCCAAGAAGTAGGGCCCCAGCATTTT
clone_size: -
v_call: TRBV3-1
j_call: TRBJ1-5
d_call: -

cdr3_aa: CSAYTGTGGEQFF
cdr3_nt: TGCAGTGCTTACACCGGGACAGGAGGGGAGCAGTTCTTC
clone_size: -
v_call: TRBV20-1
j_call: TRBJ2-1
d_call: TRBD1

cdr3_aa: CASSGRSGLASYEQYF
cdr3_nt: TGTGCCAGCAGCGGACGATCGGGACTAGCCTCCTACGAGCAGTACTTC
clone_size: -
v_call: TRBV7-8
j_call: TRBJ2-7
d_call: TRBD2

cdr3_aa: CASSSNTGHQPQHF
cdr3_nt: TGTGCCAGCAGTTCCAATACAGGACATCAGCCCCAGCATTTT
clone_size: once
v_call: TRBV12-3/TRBV12-4
j_call: TRBJ1-5
d_call: -

cdr3_aa: CASSMVNTGELFF
cdr3_nt: TGTGCCAGTAGTATGGTGAACACCGGGGAGCTGTTTTTT
clone_size: -
v_call: TRBV19
j_call: TRBJ2-2
d_call: -